What follows is one TCR beta chain and its context. What it binds is not known. The data derive from a study of T cell repertoires and HLA-DP antigens. Overall study results and limits: The CD4+ repertoire was not split into naive and memory. A non-physiological HeLa system presented antigen to total CD4+ responders. Previously undetected clones averaged around 40% and 50% against the two alleles respectively.

Germline assignment: CDR1 SGHDT and CDR2 YYEEEE. This CDR3 comprises 13 residues. V was shortened by 6 bases and J by 5 bases, with 13 bases between the two germline ends. Some clones are missing from TCRdb's copy, which holds only in-frame ones; the method was immunoSEQ multiplex PCR. Among approximately 100,000 clones listed, around 86% were seen once. This TCR was recovered from a man aged 50 to 59 in good health and CMV-seronegative. The chain joins TRBV5-6 to TRBJ2-3; the D is unclear. Sequencing was done on a sample of CD4+ T cells from PBMCs. CDR3 sequence: CASTGYGIDTQYF. The DNA of the CDR3 is TGTGCCAGCACCGGGTATGGGATAGATACGCAGTATTTT.